This entry features one T cell receptor beta chain sequence. Participant ages covered about 18 to 100 years across 25 or so US areas. Resolution of symptoms, clearance, or two negative PCRs was present in recovered Cohort 3 donors. This entry is derived from a study of blood T cell repertoires in COVID-19. On the study more broadly: Samples representing acute and convalescent COVID-19 were sourced from the United States, Italy and Spain.

In the source study's methods: Reference gene primers were amplified, and this amplification served to estimate nucleated cell counts. Data came from immunoSEQ multiplex PCR; TCRdb stores just in-frame clones and leaves some out. The V and J calls and clone size are taken from that table; D and trimming were inferred from the DNA. The repertoire consists of about 460,000 clones, with around nine tenths occurring once and the leading ten covering roughly 8%. This CDR3 region has 14 residues. Per the germline V gene, CDR1 is SQVTM and CDR2 is ANQGSEA. The V end was cut by 0 bases, the J end by 6 bases, with 14 bases between.

The rearrangement joins TRBV29-1 to TRBJ2-5; D is ambiguous. The sequence derives from a woman aged 60 to 75 who had recovered from COVID-19. Sequenced material: PBMCs or T cells enriched from blood (not recorded which). The CDR3 DNA reads TGCAGCGTTGAAGATCCGAGATTGAGGCAGACCCAGTACTTC. Protein product: CSVEDPRLRQTQYF.